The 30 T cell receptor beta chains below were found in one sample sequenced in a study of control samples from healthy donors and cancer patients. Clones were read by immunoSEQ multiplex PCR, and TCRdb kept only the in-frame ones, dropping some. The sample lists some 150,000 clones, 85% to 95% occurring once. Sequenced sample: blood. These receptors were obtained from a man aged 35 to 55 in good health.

The CDR3 DNA follows: TGTGCCAGCAGCAGAGACCAACAGCCTTCAGATACGCAGTATTTT. Residues: CASSRDQQPSDTQYF. The V gene is TRBV5-4, the J gene TRBJ2-3; D gene ambiguous. The CDR3 is 15 amino acids. Germline loops: CDR1 SGHNT, CDR2 YYREEE (reference sequence). The V end lost 4 bases, the J end lost 4 bases, and 16 bases lay between the germline ends.

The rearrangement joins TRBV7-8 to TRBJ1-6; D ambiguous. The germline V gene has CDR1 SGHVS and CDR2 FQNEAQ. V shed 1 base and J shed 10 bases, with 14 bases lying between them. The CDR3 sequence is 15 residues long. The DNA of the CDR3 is TGTGCCAGCAGCTTAGAAGACTCTCTAGCGTCACCCCTCCACTTT. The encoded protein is CASSLEDSLASPLHF.

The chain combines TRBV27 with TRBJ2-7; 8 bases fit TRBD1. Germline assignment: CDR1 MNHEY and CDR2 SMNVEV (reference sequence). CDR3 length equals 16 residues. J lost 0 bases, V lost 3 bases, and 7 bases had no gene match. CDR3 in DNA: TGTGCCAGCAGTTTCGGAACAGGGGGGAGCTCCTACGAGCAGTACTTC. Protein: CASSFGTGGSSYEQYF.

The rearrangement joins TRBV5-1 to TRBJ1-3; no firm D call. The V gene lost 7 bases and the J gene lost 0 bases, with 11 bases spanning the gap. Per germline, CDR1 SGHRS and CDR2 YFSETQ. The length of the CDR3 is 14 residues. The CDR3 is CASRLSSSGNTIYF. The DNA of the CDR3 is TGCGCCAGCCGACTGTCGAGCTCTGGAAACACCATATATTTT.

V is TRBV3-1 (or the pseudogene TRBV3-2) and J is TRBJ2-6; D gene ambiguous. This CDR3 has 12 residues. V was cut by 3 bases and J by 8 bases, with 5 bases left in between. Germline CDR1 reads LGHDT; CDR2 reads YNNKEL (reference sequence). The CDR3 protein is CASSQETNVLTF. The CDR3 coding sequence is TGTGCCAGCAGCCAGGAGACCAACGTCCTGACTTTC.

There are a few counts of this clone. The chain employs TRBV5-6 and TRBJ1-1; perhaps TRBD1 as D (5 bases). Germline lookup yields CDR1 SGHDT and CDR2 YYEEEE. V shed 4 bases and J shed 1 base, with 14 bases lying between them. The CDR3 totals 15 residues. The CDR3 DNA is TGTGCCAGCAGCGGTAACCAGGGTAAGAACACTGAAGCTTTCTTT. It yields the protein CASSGNQGKNTEAFF.

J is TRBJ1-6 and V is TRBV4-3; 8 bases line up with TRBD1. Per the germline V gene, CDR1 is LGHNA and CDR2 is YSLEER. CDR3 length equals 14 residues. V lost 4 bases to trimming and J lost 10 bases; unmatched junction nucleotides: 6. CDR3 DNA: TGCGCCAGCAGCCGCGGACAGGGTTGGTCACCCCTCCACTTT. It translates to CASSRGQGWSPLHF.

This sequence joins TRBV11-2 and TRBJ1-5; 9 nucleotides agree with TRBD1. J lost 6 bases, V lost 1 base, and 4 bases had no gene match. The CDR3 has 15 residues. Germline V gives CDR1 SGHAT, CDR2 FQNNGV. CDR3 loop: CASSLGDREGQPQHF. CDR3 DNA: TGTGCCAGCAGCTTAGGGGACAGGGAAGGTCAGCCCCAGCATTTT. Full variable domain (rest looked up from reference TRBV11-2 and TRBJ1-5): EAGVAQSPRYKIIEKRQSVAFWCNPISGHATLYWYQQILGQGPKLLIQFQNNGVVDDSQLPKDRFSAERLKGVDSTLKIQPAKLEDSAVYLCASSLGDREGQPQHFGDGTRLSIL.

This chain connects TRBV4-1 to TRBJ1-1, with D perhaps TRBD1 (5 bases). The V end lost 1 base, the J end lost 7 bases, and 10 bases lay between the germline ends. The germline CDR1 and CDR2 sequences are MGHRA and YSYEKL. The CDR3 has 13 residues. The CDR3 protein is CASSQVQAGEAFF. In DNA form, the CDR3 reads TGCGCCAGCAGCCAAGTACAGGCAGGTGAAGCTTTCTTT.

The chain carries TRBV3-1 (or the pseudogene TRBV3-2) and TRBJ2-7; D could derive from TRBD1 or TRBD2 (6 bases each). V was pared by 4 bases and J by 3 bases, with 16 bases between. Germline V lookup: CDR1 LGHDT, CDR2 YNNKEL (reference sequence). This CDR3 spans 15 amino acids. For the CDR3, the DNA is TGTGCCAGCAGCCTGGGGGCCGGGGGCGGCTACGAGCAGTACTTC. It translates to CASSLGAGGGYEQYF.

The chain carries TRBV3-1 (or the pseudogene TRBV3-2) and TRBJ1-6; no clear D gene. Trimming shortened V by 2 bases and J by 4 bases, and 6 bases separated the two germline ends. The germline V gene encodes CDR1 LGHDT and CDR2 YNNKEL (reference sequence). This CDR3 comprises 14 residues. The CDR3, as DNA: TGTGCCAGCAGCCAATCCGAGTATAATTCACCCCTCCACTTT. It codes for CASSQSEYNSPLHF.

CDR3 nucleotides: TGTGCCAGCAGCAAAGGAAGGGTCCACGAGCAGTACTTC. It codes for CASSKGRVHEQYF. The chain is built from TRBV21-1 and TRBJ2-7. TRBV21-1 is deemed a pseudogene. The CDR3 totals 13 residues.

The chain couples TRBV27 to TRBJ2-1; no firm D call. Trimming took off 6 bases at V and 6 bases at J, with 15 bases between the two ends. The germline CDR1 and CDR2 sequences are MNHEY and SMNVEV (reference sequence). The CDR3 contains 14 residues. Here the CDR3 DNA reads TGTGCCAGCAGAAAAGAACCGAACTTCAATGAGCAGTTCTTC. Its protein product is CASRKEPNFNEQFF.

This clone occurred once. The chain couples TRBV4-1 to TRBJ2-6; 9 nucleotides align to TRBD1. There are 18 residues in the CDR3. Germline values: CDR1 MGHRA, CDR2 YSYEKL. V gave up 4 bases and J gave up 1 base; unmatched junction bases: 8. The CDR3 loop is CASSRGTGSPSGANVLTF. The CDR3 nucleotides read TGCGCCAGCAGCCGCGGGACAGGGTCCCCTTCTGGGGCCAACGTCCTGACTTTC.

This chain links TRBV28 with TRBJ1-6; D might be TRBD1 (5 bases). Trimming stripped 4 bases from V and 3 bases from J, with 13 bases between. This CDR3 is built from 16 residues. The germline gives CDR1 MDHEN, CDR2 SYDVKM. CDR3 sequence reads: CASSYNQGYYNSPLHF. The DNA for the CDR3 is TGTGCCAGCAGTTATAACCAGGGTTACTATAATTCACCCCTCCACTTT.

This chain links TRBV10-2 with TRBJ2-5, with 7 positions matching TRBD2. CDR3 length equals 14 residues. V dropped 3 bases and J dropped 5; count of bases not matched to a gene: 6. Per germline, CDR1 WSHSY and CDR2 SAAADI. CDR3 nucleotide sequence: TGCGCCAGCAGTGATCGGGGGAGGGGTGAGACCCAGTACTTC. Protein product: CASSDRGRGETQYF.

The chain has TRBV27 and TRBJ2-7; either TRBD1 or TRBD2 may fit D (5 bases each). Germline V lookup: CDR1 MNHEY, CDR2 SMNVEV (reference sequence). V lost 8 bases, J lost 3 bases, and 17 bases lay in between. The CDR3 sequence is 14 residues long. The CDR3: CASASRDPIYEQYF. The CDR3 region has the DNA TGTGCCAGCGCCTCCCGGGACCCTATCTACGAGCAGTACTTC.

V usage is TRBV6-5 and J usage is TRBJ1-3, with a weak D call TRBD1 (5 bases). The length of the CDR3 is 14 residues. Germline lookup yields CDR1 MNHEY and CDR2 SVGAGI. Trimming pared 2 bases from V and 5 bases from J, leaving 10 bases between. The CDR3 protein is CASSYDQGRNTIYF. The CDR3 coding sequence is TGTGCCAGCAGTTACGATCAGGGAAGAAACACCATATATTTT.

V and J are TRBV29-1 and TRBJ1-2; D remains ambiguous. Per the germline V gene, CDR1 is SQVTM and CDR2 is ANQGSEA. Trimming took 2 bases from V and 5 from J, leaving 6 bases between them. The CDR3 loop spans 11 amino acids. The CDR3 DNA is TGCAGCGTTGAATTCTGGTATGGCTACACCTTC. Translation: CSVEFWYGYTF.

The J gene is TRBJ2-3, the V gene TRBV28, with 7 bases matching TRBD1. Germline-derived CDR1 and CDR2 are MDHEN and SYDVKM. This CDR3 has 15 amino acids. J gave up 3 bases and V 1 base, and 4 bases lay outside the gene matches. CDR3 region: CASSLLAGGTDTQYF. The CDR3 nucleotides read TGTGCCAGCAGTTTATTGGCAGGGGGTACAGATACGCAGTATTTT. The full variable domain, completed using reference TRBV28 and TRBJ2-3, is DVKVTQSSRYLVKRTGEKVFLECVQDMDHENMFWYRQDPGLGLRLIYFSYDVKMKEKGDIPEGYSVSREKKERFSLILESASTNQTSMYLCASSLLAGGTDTQYFGPGTRLTVL.

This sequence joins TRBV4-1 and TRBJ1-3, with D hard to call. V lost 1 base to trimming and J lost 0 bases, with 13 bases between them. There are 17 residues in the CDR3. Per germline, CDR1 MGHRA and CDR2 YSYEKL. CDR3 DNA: TGCGCCAGCAGCCAAGGTCGCAGTCGATCCTCTGGAAACACCATATATTTT. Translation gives CASSQGRSRSSGNTIYF.

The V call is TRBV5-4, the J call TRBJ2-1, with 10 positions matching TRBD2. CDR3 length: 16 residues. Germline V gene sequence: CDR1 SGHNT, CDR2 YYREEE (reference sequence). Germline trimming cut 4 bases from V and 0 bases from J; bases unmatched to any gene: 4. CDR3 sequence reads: CASSPPSGSSYNEQFF. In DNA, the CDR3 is TGTGCCAGCAGCCCCCCTAGCGGGAGCTCCTACAATGAGCAGTTCTTC.

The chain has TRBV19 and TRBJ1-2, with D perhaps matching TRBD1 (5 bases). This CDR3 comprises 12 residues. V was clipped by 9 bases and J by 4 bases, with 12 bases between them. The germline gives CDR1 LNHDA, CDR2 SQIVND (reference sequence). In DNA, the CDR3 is TGTGCCAGCCGGGACGCCTCCTATGGCTACACCTTC. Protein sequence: CASRDASYGYTF.

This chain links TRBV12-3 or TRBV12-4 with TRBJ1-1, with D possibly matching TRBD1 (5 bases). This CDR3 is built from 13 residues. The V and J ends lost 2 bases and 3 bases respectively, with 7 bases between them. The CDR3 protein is CASSLRGYTEAFF. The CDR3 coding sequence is TGTGCCAGCAGTTTACGGGGGTACACTGAAGCTTTCTTT.

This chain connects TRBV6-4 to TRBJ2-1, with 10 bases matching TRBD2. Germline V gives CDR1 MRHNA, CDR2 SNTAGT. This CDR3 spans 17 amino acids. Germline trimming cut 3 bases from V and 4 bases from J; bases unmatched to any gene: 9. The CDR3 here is CASSEEVLTSGYNEQFF. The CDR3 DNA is TGTGCCAGCAGTGAAGAGGTGTTGACTAGCGGGTACAATGAGCAGTTCTTC.

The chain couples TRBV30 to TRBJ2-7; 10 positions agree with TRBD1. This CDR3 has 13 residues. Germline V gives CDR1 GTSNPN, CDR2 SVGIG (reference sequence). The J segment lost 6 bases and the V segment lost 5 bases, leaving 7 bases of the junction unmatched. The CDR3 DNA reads TGTGCCTGGTCGGGACAGGGGTCTGGCGAGCAGTACTTC. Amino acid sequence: CAWSGQGSGEQYF.

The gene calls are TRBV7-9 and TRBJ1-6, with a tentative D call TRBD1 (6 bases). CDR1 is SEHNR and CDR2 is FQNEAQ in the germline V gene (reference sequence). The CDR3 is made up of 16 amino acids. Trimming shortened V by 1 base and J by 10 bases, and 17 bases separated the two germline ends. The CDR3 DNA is TGTGCCAGCAGCTTAGGGTTTCCGGGGGCAAGATCACCCCTCCACTTT. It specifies CASSLGFPGARSPLHF.

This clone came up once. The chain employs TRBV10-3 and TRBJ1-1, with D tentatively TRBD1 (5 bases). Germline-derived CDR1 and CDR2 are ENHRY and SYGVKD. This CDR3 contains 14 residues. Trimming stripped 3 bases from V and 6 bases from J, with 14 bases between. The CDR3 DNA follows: TGTGCCATCAGTGAAGGTCAGGGAAAGGCTGAAGCTTTCTTT. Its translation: CAISEGQGKAEAFF.

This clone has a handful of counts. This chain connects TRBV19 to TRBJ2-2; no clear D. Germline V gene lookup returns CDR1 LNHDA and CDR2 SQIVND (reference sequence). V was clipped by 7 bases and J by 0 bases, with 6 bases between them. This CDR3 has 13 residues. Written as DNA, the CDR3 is TGTGCCAGTATGCGGTCGAACACCGGGGAGCTGTTTTTT. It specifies CASMRSNTGELFF. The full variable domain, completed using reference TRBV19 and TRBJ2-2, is DGGITQSPKYLFRKEGQNVTLSCEQNLNHDAMYWYRQDPGQGLRLIYYSQIVNDFQKGDIAEGYSVSREKKESFPLTVTSAQKNPTAFYLCASMRSNTGELFFGEGSRLTVL.

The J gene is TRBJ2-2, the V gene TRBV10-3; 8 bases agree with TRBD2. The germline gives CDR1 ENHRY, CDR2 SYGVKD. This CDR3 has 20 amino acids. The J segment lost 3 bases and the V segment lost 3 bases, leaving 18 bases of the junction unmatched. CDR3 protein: CAISDPSTAAGGPYTGELFF. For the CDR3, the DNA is TGTGCCATCAGTGACCCTTCGACCGCCGCGGGGGGCCCATACACCGGGGAGCTGTTTTTT.